There are a few counts of the clone carrying this TCR beta chain. Its cognate antigen is unknown. These data are taken from a study of post-analysis software for immune sequencing data. Study results and limitations: People with multiple sclerosis had a significantly lower normalized Chao1 diversity than controls did. Pronounced co-clustering by F measure was evident among identically batched samples.

Prepared libraries of TCR beta cDNA carried unique molecular identifiers. TCRdb reprocessed the PCR reads via MiXCR and lists one record per CDR3 protein. The sample has roughly 430,000 distinct CDR3 sequences, 39% seen once. Sample: blood. The receptor was derived from a girl aged 2-10 years with multiple sclerosis.

The CDR3 region is CASSRRTSRNEQFF. CDR3 bases: TGTGCCAGCAGCCGCCGGACATCTAGGAATGAGCAGTTCTTC. V usage is TRBV7-6 and J usage is TRBJ2-1, with D possibly matching TRBD1 (5 bases). Germline V gene lookup returns CDR1 SGHVS and CDR2 FNYEAQ. V was pared by 5 bases and J by 7 bases, with 15 bases between. The CDR3 is 14 residues long.